Sequencing of this T cell receptor beta chain was carried out in a study of CD8+ T cells in alopecia areata (dated by TCRdb to the late 2010s). As for the study more broadly: The treated patients took part in an open-label pilot trial in which moderate-to-severe alopecia areata was treated with oral tofacitinib at 5 to 10 mg twice daily. Clonality in the scalp was compared among normal scalp (n=4), patchy alopecia areata scalp (n=8), and alopecia totalis/universalis scalp (n=8). The study used high-throughput TCRbeta sequencing to examine T cell clonal expansion in alopecia areata, in both the C3H/HeJ mouse model and human patients. The RNA source kit depended on sample type: the PAXgene miRNA kit for fixed scalp, the miRNeasy kit for PBMCs, and the RNeasy kit for mouse skin. Tofacitinib was given for 6 to 18 months, followed by 6 months of follow-up off drug to assess delayed response and recurrence. On the human side, TCRbeta sequencing was run on scalp tissue and on sorted CD4+ and CD8+ peripheral blood T cells from healthy controls and from alopecia areata patients with either patchy or totalis/universalis disease. Biopsies were taken from tofacitinib-treated patients at baseline and again at 4 and 24 weeks into treatment, and several of those patients also had a later scalp biopsy. immunoSEQ multiplex PCR using 35 Vbeta forward primers and 13 Jbeta reverse primers was used to amplify TCRbeta CDR3 regions. For the treated patients, the SALT score, which quantifies what percentage of scalp surface area is affected, served as the measure of disease severity.

V is cut by 0 bases and J by 4 bases, and the space between the germline ends is 11 bases. As encoded in the germline V gene, CDR1 is SGDLS while CDR2 is YYNGEE. There are 15 amino acids in the CDR3, from cysteine to phenylalanine inclusive. CDR3 DNA only is kept here, 45 bases in frame from base 1. This clone occurred a few times. This clone's antigen is unknown. Nothing much larger sits one base from this clone, and base qualities are not available. The library was prepared using the immunoSEQ multiplex PCR assay. RNA was extracted from all samples and reverse transcribed into cDNA as template for TCR sequencing. First-strand cDNA was synthesized using SuperScript III with a 2:1 mix of oligo-dT and random hexamers. A synthetic immune receptor repertoire was used to assess amplification bias, and residual bias was removed computationally. In the original analysis: Raw reads were preprocessed for error removal, and CDR3 was defined according to IMGT conventions as running from the conserved cysteine to phenylalanine. Clonality was computed by normalizing Shannon entropy by log2 of the number of productive unique TCRs and subtracting the result from 1. Whether scalp clones were CD4 or CD8 was inferred by matching scalp TCRbeta sequences against CD4 and CD8 repertoires sorted from blood. This immuneACCESS table, as held by TCRdb, lists in-frame sequences with V and J called but not all clones. Of the missing ones, under half trace to an unresolved V gene in checked studies; the others have no known cause. V and J calls and clone size follow that table, whereas D and trimming were derived from the DNA. This sample lists around 270,000 clones; about 62% were detected once. About 1.8% of the sample is held by the ten biggest clonotypes.

The time point label on this specimen signifies: 24 weeks on oral tofacitinib. Taken with the paper, the label for treatment or condition translates to: oral pan-JAK inhibitor, 5-10 mg twice daily. Lesional scalp punch biopsies and peripheral blood were collected from alopecia areata patients. After PBMCs were isolated by density centrifugation and stained for CD3, CD4 and CD8, a FACSAria was used to sort CD4+ and CD8+ T cells. What the study reported, not specific to this receptor: Because the treated cohort was small and had only one nonresponder, larger studies are needed to examine links between baseline CD8+ expansion and response. Resident alphabeta T cells in normal human skin are also sequenced, complicating scalp TCR repertoire analysis, unlike mouse skin dominated by gammadelta T cells. Shared TCR sequences between patients were less evident than in mice, which may be partly attributable to HLA diversity in the patient population. During tofacitinib treatment, many expanded lesional clones remained in scalp and blood, and this persistence may partly explain relapse after treatment is stopped. Lesional scalp, especially in alopecia totalis/universalis, showed higher clonality and more expanded CD8+ clones than normal scalp, suggesting antigenic drive. Scalp clonality and the number of expanded CD8+ clones among the top 100 scalp clones were significantly decreased by tofacitinib.

The chain couples TRBV9 to TRBJ1-3; the D gene assignment is ambiguous. The starting material was CD4+ T cells sorted from blood, obtained at week 24, from a patient treated with tofacitinib. The receptor comes from a human donor with alopecia areata. For the CDR3, the sequence is CASSVGPESGNTIYF. The DNA sequence reads TGTGCCAGCAGCGTAGGCCCCGAGAGCGGAAACACCATATATTTT.